This T cell receptor (beta chain) was documented in a study of T cells in Graves' hyperthyroidism and ophthalmopathy. Whole-study context: Peripheral blood was acquired at first diagnosis, ahead of any therapy whatsoever.

TCR beta CDR3 regions were amplified from RNA transcripts. The HTBI set primed first-round TCR CDR3 RT-PCR. From the multiplex PCR reads, TCRdb called clonotypes with MiXCR, one entry per CDR3 protein. Of around 700,000 distinct CDR3 sequences in the sample, around 20% are singletons; the top ten hold roughly 17%. Germline V gene lookup returns CDR1 LNHDA and CDR2 SQIVND (reference sequence). Trimming left V 1 base short and J 1 base short, with 7 bases between. The CDR3 is 14 amino acids. This clonotype was observed a handful of times. Sequencing input: blood. The sequence derives from a woman in her fifties or sixties with Graves' hyperthyroidism that later progressed to Graves' ophthalmopathy. The chain recombines TRBV19 with TRBJ1-1; D is ambiguous. CDR3 coding DNA: TGTGCCAGTAGTATAGGCACAAGGAACACTGAAGCTTTCTTT. This sequence encodes CASSIGTRNTEAFF. Together with reference TRBV19 and TRBJ1-1, the CDR3 gives the full variable domain: DGGITQSPKYLFRKEGQNVTLSCEQNLNHDAMYWYRQDPGQGLRLIYYSQIVNDFQKGDIAEGYSVSREKKESFPLTVTSAQKNPTAFYLCASSIGTRNTEAFFGQGTRLTVV.